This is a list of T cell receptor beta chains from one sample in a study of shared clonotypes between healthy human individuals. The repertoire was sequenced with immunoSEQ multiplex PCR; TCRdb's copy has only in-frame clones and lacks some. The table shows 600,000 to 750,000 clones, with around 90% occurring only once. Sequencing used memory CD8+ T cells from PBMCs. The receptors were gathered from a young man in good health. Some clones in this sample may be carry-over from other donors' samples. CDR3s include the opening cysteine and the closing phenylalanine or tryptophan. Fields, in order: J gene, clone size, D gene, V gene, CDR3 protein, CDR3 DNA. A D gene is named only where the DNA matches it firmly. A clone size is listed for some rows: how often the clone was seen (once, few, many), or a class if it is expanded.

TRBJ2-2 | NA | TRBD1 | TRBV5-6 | CASSVQGDPSTGELFF | TGTGCCAGCAGCGTGCAGGGGGATCCTAGCACCGGGGAGCTGTTTTTT
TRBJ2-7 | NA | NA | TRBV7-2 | CASSLWAPLEQYF | TGTGCCAGCAGCCTGTGGGCACCGCTCGAGCAGTACTTC
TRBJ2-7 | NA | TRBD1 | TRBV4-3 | CASSQSRGSEQYF | TGCGCCAGCAGCCAATCCAGGGGGAGCGAGCAGTACTTC
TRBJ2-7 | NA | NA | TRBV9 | CASSGSAGGRVRYEQYF | TGTGCCAGCAGCGGGTCCGCCGGAGGGCGCGTGAGGTACGAGCAGTACTTC
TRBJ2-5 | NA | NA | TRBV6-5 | CASSPAGETQYF | TGTGCCAGCAGCCCAGCGGGAGAGACCCAGTACTTC
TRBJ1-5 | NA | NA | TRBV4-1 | CASSQHEGTVAGKPQHF | TGCGCCAGCAGCCAACATGAGGGGACGGTAGCGGGGAAGCCCCAGCATTTT
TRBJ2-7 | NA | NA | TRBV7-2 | CASSTRAAGLGIYEQYF | TGTGCCAGCAGCACAAGGGCCGCAGGGTTAGGCATCTACGAGCAGTACTTC
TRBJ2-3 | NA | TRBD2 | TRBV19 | CASSFRAGPGDTQYF | TGTGCCAGTAGTTTCCGAGCGGGGCCGGGTGATACGCAGTATTTT
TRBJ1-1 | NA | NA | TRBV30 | CAWSEKVGTEAFF | TGTGCCTGGAGTGAAAAGGTTGGGACTGAAGCTTTCTTT
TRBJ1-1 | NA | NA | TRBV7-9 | CASSLAQNTEAFF | TGTGCCAGCAGCTTAGCGCAGAACACTGAAGCTTTCTTT
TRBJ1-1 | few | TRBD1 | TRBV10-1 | CASSEQGSTEAFF | TGCGCCAGCAGTGAACAGGGGAGCACTGAAGCTTTCTTT
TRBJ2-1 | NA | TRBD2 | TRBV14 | CASSPLAGRYNEQFF | TGTGCCAGCAGCCCACTAGCGGGAAGATACAATGAGCAGTTCTTC
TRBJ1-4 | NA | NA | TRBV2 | CASSDLTYPGELFF | TGTGCCAGCAGTGACTTGACCTACCCTGGGGAACTGTTTTTT
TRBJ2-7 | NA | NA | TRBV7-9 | CASSFGSSGYEQYF | TGTGCCAGCAGCTTTGGGAGCAGCGGCTACGAGCAGTACTTC
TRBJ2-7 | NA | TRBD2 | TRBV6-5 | CASSYGAGVYEQYF | TGTGCCAGCAGTTACGGAGCGGGGGTTTACGAGCAGTACTTC
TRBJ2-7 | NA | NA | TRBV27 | CASSPLSSYEQYF | TGTGCCAGCAGTCCCCTGAGCTCCTACGAGCAGTACTTC
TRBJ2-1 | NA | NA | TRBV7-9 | CASRRDPPEPDEQFF | TGTGCCAGCAGACGCGACCCCCCGGAGCCGGATGAGCAGTTCTTC
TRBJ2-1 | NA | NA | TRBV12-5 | CASAESIRNEQFF | TGTGCTAGTGCCGAGAGTATCAGGAATGAGCAGTTCTTC
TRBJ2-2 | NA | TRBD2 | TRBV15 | CATSRANSGLAGRGGELFF | TGTGCCACCAGCAGAGCTAACTCGGGACTAGCGGGGCGGGGCGGGGAGCTGTTTTTT
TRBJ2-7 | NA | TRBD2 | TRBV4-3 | CASSQDSGLASYEQYF | TGCGCCAGCAGCCAAGATTCGGGACTAGCCTCCTACGAGCAGTACTTC
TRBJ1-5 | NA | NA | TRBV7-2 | CASSLKEGDRGGNQPQHF | TGTGCCAGCAGCTTAAAGGAGGGGGACCGGGGCGGGAATCAGCCCCAGCATTTT
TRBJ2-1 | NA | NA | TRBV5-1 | CASSLTGLSSYNEQFF | TGCGCCAGCAGCTTGACCGGACTGAGCTCCTACAATGAGCAGTTCTTC
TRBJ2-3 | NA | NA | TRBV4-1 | CASRGLTDTQYF | TGCGCCAGCAGGGGGCTCACAGATACGCAGTATTTT
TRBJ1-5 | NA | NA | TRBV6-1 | CASTPRPGSNQPQHF | TGTGCCAGCACCCCTCGGCCTGGGAGCAATCAGCCCCAGCATTTT
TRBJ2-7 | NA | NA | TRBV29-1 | CSVISSSYEQYF | TGCAGCGTCATTTCAAGCTCCTACGAGCAGTACTTC
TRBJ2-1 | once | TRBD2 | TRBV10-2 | CASSEGGSVSSYNEQFF | TGCGCCAGCAGTGAGGGCGGGAGTGTTAGCTCCTACAATGAGCAGTTCTTC
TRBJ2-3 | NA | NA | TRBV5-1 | CASSLMVAGTDTQYF | TGCGCCAGCAGCTTGATGGTGGCGGGTACAGATACGCAGTATTTT
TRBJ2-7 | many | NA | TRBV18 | CASSRGDNLYEQYF | TGTGCCAGCTCACGCGGGGACAACCTCTACGAGCAGTACTTC
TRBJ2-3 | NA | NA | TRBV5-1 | CASSLAYERLSTDTQYF | TGCGCCAGCAGCTTGGCCTATGAGCGCCTTAGCACAGATACGCAGTATTTT
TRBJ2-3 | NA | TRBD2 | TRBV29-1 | CSVARLAGEGTDTQYF | TGCAGCGTCGCGCGACTAGCGGGAGAGGGCACAGATACGCAGTATTTT
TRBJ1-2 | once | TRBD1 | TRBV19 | CAIRTGAGGYTF | TGTGCCATCAGGACAGGGGCTGGTGGCTACACCTTC
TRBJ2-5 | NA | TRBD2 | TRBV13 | CASSFSGSGETQYF | TGTGCCAGCAGCTTTAGCGGGAGTGGAGAGACCCAGTACTTC
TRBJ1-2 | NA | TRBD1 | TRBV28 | CASSERVGQRVYGYTF | TGTGCCAGCAGTGAACGAGTGGGACAGAGGGTCTATGGCTACACCTTC
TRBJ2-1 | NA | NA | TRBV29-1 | CSVELKYNEQFF | TGCAGCGTCGAGCTAAAATACAATGAGCAGTTCTTC
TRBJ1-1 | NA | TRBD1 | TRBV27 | CASTRTGGNSEAFF | TGTGCCAGCACCCGGACAGGGGGCAACTCTGAAGCTTTCTTT
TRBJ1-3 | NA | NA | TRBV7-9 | CASSLAFGNTIYF | TGTGCCAGCAGCTTAGCGTTCGGAAACACCATATATTTT
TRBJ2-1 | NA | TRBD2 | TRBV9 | CASSVATSGRVHEQFF | TGTGCCAGCAGCGTAGCTACGAGCGGGAGGGTTCATGAGCAGTTCTTC
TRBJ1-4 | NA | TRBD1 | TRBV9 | CASSGGTGEPTNEKLFF | TGTGCCAGCAGCGGGGGGACAGGGGAACCTACTAATGAAAAACTGTTTTTT
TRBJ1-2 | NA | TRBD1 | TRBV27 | CASRGQAANYGYTF | TGTGCCAGCAGGGGACAGGCCGCTAACTATGGCTACACCTTC
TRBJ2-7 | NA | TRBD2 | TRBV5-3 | CARSLGSGRTSYEQYF | TGTGCCAGAAGCTTGGGGAGCGGGAGGACCTCCTACGAGCAGTACTTC
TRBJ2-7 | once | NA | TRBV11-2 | CASSLITKPPWEQYF | TGTGCCAGCAGCTTGATAACTAAGCCCCCTTGGGAGCAGTACTTC
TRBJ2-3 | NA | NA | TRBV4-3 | CASNRARSGADTQYF | TGCGCCAGCAACCGAGCAAGATCGGGAGCAGATACGCAGTATTTT
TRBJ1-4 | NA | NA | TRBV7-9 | CASSLGPAGFNEKLFF | TGTGCCAGCAGCTTAGGTCCGGCAGGCTTTAATGAAAAACTGTTTTTT
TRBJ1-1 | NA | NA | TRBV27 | CASSLGVGTEAFF | TGTGCCAGCAGTTTAGGAGTGGGCACTGAAGCTTTCTTT
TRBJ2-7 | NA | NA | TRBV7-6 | CASSPPDRSYEQYF | TGTGCCAGCAGCCCCCCGGACAGATCCTACGAGCAGTACTTC
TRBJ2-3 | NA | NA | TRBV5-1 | CASSSGTLSTQYF | TGCGCCAGCAGCTCGGGGACCCTCTCTACGCAGTATTTT
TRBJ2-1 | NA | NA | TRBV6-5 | CASSYGYNEQFF | TGTGCCAGCAGTTACGGTTACAATGAGCAGTTCTTC
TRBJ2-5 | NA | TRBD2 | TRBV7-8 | CASSFRTSGETQYF | TGTGCCAGCAGCTTTCGGACTAGCGGAGAGACCCAGTACTTC
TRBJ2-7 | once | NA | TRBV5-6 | CASSPGWTTYEQYF | TGTGCCAGCAGCCCCGGGTGGACGACCTACGAGCAGTACTTC
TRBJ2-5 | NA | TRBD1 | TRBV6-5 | CASGYTGASPETQYF | TGTGCCAGCGGCTATACAGGGGCGTCCCCGGAGACCCAGTACTTC
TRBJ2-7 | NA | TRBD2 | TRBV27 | CASSLGLAGGEQYF | TGTGCCAGCAGTCTGGGACTAGCGGGAGGCGAGCAGTACTTC
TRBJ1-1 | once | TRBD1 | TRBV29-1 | CSVAGTEMNTEAFF | TGCAGCGTTGCCGGGACAGAGATGAACACTGAAGCTTTCTTT
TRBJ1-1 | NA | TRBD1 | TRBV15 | CATSPRTGINTEAFF | TGTGCCACCAGCCCCCGGACAGGGATAAACACTGAAGCTTTCTTT
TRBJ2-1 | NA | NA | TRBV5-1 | CASSLGGRDEQFF | TGCGCCAGCAGCTTGGGCGGCCGCGATGAGCAGTTCTTC
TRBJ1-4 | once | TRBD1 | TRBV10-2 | CASSEDRIYGRQGPNEKLFF | TGCGCCAGCAGTGAAGATCGGATATACGGAAGACAGGGCCCTAATGAAAAACTGTTTTTT
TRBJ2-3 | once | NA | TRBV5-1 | CASSSRRGAADTQYF | TGCGCCAGCAGCTCTCGACGGGGGGCGGCAGATACGCAGTATTTT
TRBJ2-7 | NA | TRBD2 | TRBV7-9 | CASSSSGRASYEQYF | TGTGCCAGCAGCAGTAGCGGGAGGGCCTCCTACGAGCAGTACTTC
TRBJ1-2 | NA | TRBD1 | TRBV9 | CASSATGTGGYGYTF | TGTGCCAGCAGCGCCACCGGGACAGGGGGCTATGGCTACACCTTC
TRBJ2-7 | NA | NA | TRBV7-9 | CASSAGLAYEQYF | TGTGCCAGCAGCGCGGGACTGGCCTACGAGCAGTACTTC